The T cell receptor beta chain under discussion was sequenced for a study of blood T cells in healthy people across ages. Study-wide findings and caveats: The long-lived group displayed more naive CD4+ cells, plus higher diversity, than the aged donors did.

Comments on this clonotype: What it binds is unknown.

Germline CDR1 is WSHSY and CDR2 is SAAADI. The CDR3 is 16 residues long. The ends lost 2 bases at V and 5 bases at J; junction bases unmatched: 11. Combining a sample-barcoded 5' primer with a J-beta primer mix, a second PCR ran for roughly 6 to 11 cycles. TCRdb reprocessed the 5' RACE reads via MiXCR and lists one record per CDR3 protein. The table lists hundreds of thousands of distinct CDR3 sequences, 40% to 50% of them singletons. This chain joins TRBV10-2 and TRBJ1-1; 7 bases are shared with TRBD1. Sequencing was carried out using blood. The TCR sequence derives from a man older than 75 in good health. The CDR3 loop is CASSERGQVGRTEAFF. For the CDR3, the DNA is TGCGCCAGCAGTGAGAGGGGGCAAGTGGGACGAACTGAAGCTTTCTTT.